These 5 T cell receptor beta chains originate from one sample sequenced in a study of cytotoxic CD8 clonotypes in ibrutinib-treated CLL (dated by TCRdb to about 2021). Sample time point, as interpreted from the label and publication: roughly 2 years on ibrutinib. Library creation used the immunoSEQ multiplex PCR assay. TCRdb's version of the immuneACCESS table is confined to in-frame rearrangements and falls short of the full clone set. An unresolved V gene accounts for under half of the shortfall where checked; the remainder is of unknown origin. This sample is represented by 100,000 to 150,000 clones; 70% to 90% of them were singletons. The top ten hold around 2.1% of the sample. The sequenced sample was PBMCs, obtained after 24 months of ibrutinib treatment. These receptor sequences come from a human donor with chronic lymphocytic leukemia.

This clone has more than one count but fewer than ten. The gene calls are TRBV5-1 and TRBJ2-7; the match to TRBD1 covers 10 bases. Losses at the gene ends were 6 bases for V and 3 bases for J; bases not matched to a gene: 6. The CDR3 contains 14 residues. Germline CDR1 SGHRS, CDR2 YFSETQ. CDR3 sequence reads: CASTQTGGFYEQYF. In DNA form, the CDR3 reads TGCGCCAGCACCCAGACAGGGGGCTTCTACGAGCAGTACTTC. Complete variable domain (other parts from reference TRBV5-1 and TRBJ2-7): KAGVTQTPRYLIKTRGQQVTLSCSPISGHRSVSWYQQTPGQGLQFLFEYFSETQRNKGNFPGRFSGRQFSNSRSEMNVSTLELGDSALYLCASTQTGGFYEQYFGPGTRLTVT.

The rearrangement links TRBV10-1 to TRBJ2-1; TRBD2 aligns across 15 bases. In germline, CDR1 is WNHNN, CDR2 SYGVQD (reference sequence). There are 17 residues in the CDR3. V was pared by 8 bases and J by 4 bases, with 9 bases of the junction left unmatched. The CDR3 DNA sequence: TGCGCCAGCTTAAAGCCGGGACTAGCGGGAGGATACAATGAGCAGTTCTTC. Translation: CASLKPGLAGGYNEQFF.

The chain couples TRBV4-3 to TRBJ1-1, with D perhaps TRBD1 (6 bases). V was pared by 0 bases and J by 6 bases, with 14 bases between. The CDR3 sequence is 15 residues long. The germline CDR1 and CDR2 sequences are LGHNA and YSLEER. CDR3 DNA sequence: TGCGCCAGCAGCCAAGAGTACAGGGTAAGGGCTGAAGCTTTCTTT. Translating it yields CASSQEYRVRAEAFF.

V and J are TRBV5-4 and TRBJ1-6, with a tentative D call TRBD1 (6 bases). Germline V gene sequence: CDR1 SGHNT, CDR2 YYREEE (reference sequence). Trimming left V 5 bases short and J 7 bases short, with 22 bases between. The CDR3 has 17 residues. Here the CDR3 DNA reads TGTGCCAGCAGAAAGACCGGGACACCTAGGGGAAATTCACCCCTCCACTTT. The encoded protein is CASRKTGTPRGNSPLHF.

This chain joins TRBV28 and TRBJ1-2, with 7 bases matching TRBD1. CDR1 and CDR2 from the germline V gene are MDHEN and SYDVKM. With V trimmed by 4 bases and J by 4 bases, 3 bases remained unmatched. This CDR3 has 13 residues. This CDR3 is CASSSRGAYGYTF. The CDR3 DNA follows: TGTGCCAGCAGTTCCAGGGGGGCCTATGGCTACACCTTC.